A selection of T cell receptor beta chains follows, all from one sample in a study of cytomegalovirus exposure and HLA in healthy donors. This table comes from immunoSEQ multiplex PCR, and its TCRdb copy is limited to in-frame clones, with some not included. The table shows about 130,000 clones, with around 74% occurring only once. The specimen was PBMCs. These receptors came from a woman between 50 and 59 years old in good health and CMV-seropositive. Both conserved end residues are part of each CDR3. The order of the fields is J gene, D gene, clone size, V gene, CDR3 protein, CDR3 DNA. The D gene is left open where the match is weak. Rows may omit the clone size; those that give it use once, few, many or a size class.

TRBJ1-6 TRBD1 few TRBV4-1 CASSHFLWGTAGSPLHF TGCGCCAGCAGCCACTTCCTTTGGGGGACAGCCGGTTCACCCCTCCACTTT
TRBJ2-5 TRBD1 few TRBV9 CASSFWDRAEETQYF TGTGCCAGCAGCTTCTGGGACAGGGCTGAGGAGACCCAGTACTTC
TRBJ2-3 . many TRBV7-2 CASSLGADTQYF TGTGCCAGCAGCTTAGGAGCAGATACGCAGTATTTT
TRBJ2-7 TRBD1 . TRBV19 CASSTTRQGHEQYF TGTGCCAGTAGTACGACTCGACAGGGTCACGAGCAGTACTTC
TRBJ1-2 TRBD1 . TRBV9 CASSVEDRGYGYTF TGTGCCAGCAGCGTAGAGGACAGGGGATATGGCTACACCTTC
TRBJ1-1 . . TRBV5-6 CASSFGRAGTEAFF TGTGCCAGCAGCTTCGGGAGGGCGGGCACTGAAGCTTTCTTT
TRBJ2-3 . . TRBV6-5 CARSYSPGVSTDTQYF TGTGCCCGCAGTTACTCTCCGGGGGTTAGCACAGATACGCAGTATTTT
TRBJ1-4 . once TRBV5-1 CASSRDGQEKLFF TGCGCCAGCAGCAGGGACGGACAGGAAAAACTGTTTTTT
TRBJ2-7 TRBD1 once TRBV29-1 CSVEDPGGVYEQYF TGCAGCGTTGAAGATCCAGGGGGAGTATACGAGCAGTACTTC
TRBJ1-5 . once TRBV5-1 CASSLDGGSGQPQHF TGCGCCAGCAGCTTGGATGGGGGGTCGGGTCAGCCCCAGCATTTT
TRBJ2-7 . once TRBV7-2 CASSPQTRGRQYF TGTGCCAGCAGCCCACAGACCAGGGGAAGGCAGTACTTC
TRBJ1-6 . . TRBV6-5 CASTGERVGPLHF TGTGCCAGCACAGGGGAGAGGGTTGGGCCCCTCCACTTT
TRBJ2-1 TRBD2 . TRBV7-9 CASSPWEGPYNEQFF TGTGCCAGCAGCCCTTGGGAGGGGCCCTACAATGAGCAGTTCTTC
TRBJ2-5 TRBD1 . TRBV5-1 CASSLGRTGGSRETQYF TGCGCCAGCAGCTTGGGGAGAACAGGGGGTTCTCGAGAGACCCAGTACTTC
TRBJ2-1 TRBD2 . TRBV18 CASSSGGNEQFF TGTGCCAGCTCGTCGGGGGGGAATGAGCAGTTCTTC
TRBJ2-2 . . TRBV7-6 CASSPYRVLENTGELFF TGTGCCAGCAGCCCCTACCGGGTCTTAGAAAACACCGGGGAGCTGTTTTTT
TRBJ1-2 TRBD1 . TRBV30 CAWSVHGTGYGYTF TGTGCCTGGAGTGTACACGGGACAGGCTATGGCTACACCTTC
TRBJ1-1 . . TRBV30 CALVPGGGEAFF TGTGCCTTGGTGCCGGGAGGAGGTGAAGCTTTCTTT
TRBJ1-2 . . TRBV5-1 CASSTGGGDYGYTF TGCGCCAGCAGCACGGGAGGTGGGGACTATGGCTACACCTTC
TRBJ2-1 . . TRBV7-8 CASSFEGWGEQFF TGTGCCAGCAGCTTTGAGGGATGGGGTGAGCAGTTCTTC
TRBJ2-7 . . TRBV4-1 CASSQDRSSAYEQYF TGCGCCAGCAGCCAAGATAGAAGTAGTGCCTACGAGCAGTACTTC
TRBJ1-4 . . TRBV7-9 CASNFGGTTNEKLFF TGTGCCAGCAACTTTGGCGGAACAACTAATGAAAAACTGTTTTTT
TRBJ1-2 . . TRBV11-2 CASSPREGINYGYTF TGTGCCAGCAGCCCTCGGGAGGGCATTAACTATGGCTACACCTTC
TRBJ2-7 . . TRBV6-1 CASRPEVFSYEQYF TGTGCCAGCAGGCCCGAGGTATTTTCCTACGAGCAGTACTTC
TRBJ1-2 . . TRBV6-5 CASSSETDGYTF TGTGCCAGCAGTTCTGAGACAGATGGCTACACCTTC
TRBJ2-7 TRBD1 . TRBV6-1 CASSEEWTGDYEQYF TGTGCCAGCAGTGAAGAATGGACAGGGGACTACGAGCAGTACTTC
TRBJ1-1 . . TRBV11-2 CASRNREGSTEAFF TGTGCCAGCAGAAACAGGGAGGGGAGTACTGAAGCTTTCTTT
TRBJ1-2 TRBD1 . TRBV6-5 CASSYRNRGWTF TGTGCCAGCAGTTACCGAAACAGGGGGTGGACCTTC
TRBJ1-3 TRBD1 . TRBV5-1 CASSLAAQGFRGNTIYF TGCGCCAGCAGCTTGGCGGCACAGGGGTTTAGGGGAAACACCATATATTTT
TRBJ1-4 . few TRBV27 CASSGGEKLFF TGTGCCAGCTCAGGAGGGGAAAAACTGTTTTTT
TRBJ2-1 TRBD1 . TRBV7-2 CASSFDRVGEQFF TGTGCCAGCAGCTTCGACAGGGTCGGTGAGCAGTTCTTC
TRBJ1-1 . . TRBV5-1 CASSLGASRPQVLF TGCGCCAGCAGCTTGGGAGCGAGCCGGCCCCAAGTGCTCTTT
TRBJ2-3 TRBD2 . TRBV2 CASGRLAGATDTQYF TGTGCCAGCGGGCGACTAGCGGGGGCCACAGATACGCAGTATTTT
TRBJ2-2 . . TRBV5-1 CASSLAVGRANTGELFF TGCGCCAGCAGCTTGGCCGTTGGGCGGGCGAACACCGGGGAGCTGTTTTTT
TRBJ1-2 . . TRBV9 CASSVVGDRNYGYTF TGTGCCAGCAGCGTCGTAGGGGATCGTAACTATGGCTACACCTTC
TRBJ1-1 . . TRBV7-2 CASSFSVNTEAFF TGTGCCAGCAGCTTCTCAGTGAACACTGAAGCTTTCTTT
TRBJ2-5 TRBD2 few TRBV19 CASMERGGLPGTQYF TGTGCCAGTATGGAGCGGGGGGGCCTCCCAGGGACCCAGTACTTC
TRBJ2-1 TRBD1 . TRBV5-6 CASNPPGQGRLVQFF TGTGCCAGCAACCCACCGGGACAGGGAAGACTGGTGCAGTTCTTC
TRBJ2-5 . . TRBV13 CASATGGRDGETQYF TGTGCCAGCGCCACCGGTGGCAGGGATGGAGAGACCCAGTACTTC
TRBJ2-2 . . TRBV5-6 CASSWVGLAGELFF TGTGCCAGCAGCTGGGTCGGGTTGGCCGGGGAGCTGTTTTTT
TRBJ2-1 . . TRBV11-2 CASSPIRWTQGCEQFF TGTGCCAGCAGCCCGATCCGCTGGACTCAGGGGTGTGAGCAGTTCTTC